The present TCR beta chain was sequenced within a study of patients and donors after allogeneic stem cell transplantation. TCRdb called the RT-PCR reads again in MiXCR, with one record for every CDR3 protein. The sample lists about 3,000 distinct CDR3 sequences; roughly 5.2% were seen once. This clonotype was detected only a few times. The sample was blood, either unsorted or a sorted T cell fraction (not recorded which). The receptor's source is a human donor who was either an allogeneic HSCT recipient or a stem cell or donor lymphocyte infusion donor (not recorded which). It is not recorded whose cells these are; they may come from a transplant donor.

CDR3 sequence (DNA): TGTGCCAGCACGCGGGAGCTAGGAGATACGCAGTATTTT. Translated, it gives CASTRELGDTQYF. The chain is built from TRBV2 and TRBJ2-3; 7 bases map to TRBD2. From germline, CDR1 is SNHLY and CDR2 FYNNEI. V was clipped by 7 bases and J by 5 bases; unmatched bases: 6. CDR3 length equals 13 residues.